A single sample is the source of the 16 T cell receptor beta chains below, sequenced in a study of breast tumors, draining lymph nodes, adjacent tissues. TCRdb processed the multiplex PCR reads anew with MiXCR; each CDR3 protein has one entry. The data contain tens of thousands of distinct CDR3 sequences, roughly two thirds of them singletons. Sample: breast tumor tissue. The receptors here all came from a female donor with breast cancer. Some clones in this sample may be carry-over from other donors' samples.

The chain is built from TRBV29-1 and TRBJ1-2; 7 bases map to TRBD1. This CDR3 spans 14 amino acids. J gave up 0 bases and V 6 bases, and 7 bases lay outside the gene matches. Germline V gene data show CDR1 as SQVTM and CDR2 as ANQGSEA. The CDR3 here is CSVDTTGANYGYTF. Written as DNA, the CDR3 is TGCAGCGTCGACACCACAGGGGCTAACTATGGCTACACCTTC.

The V and J genes are TRBV12-3 or TRBV12-4 and TRBJ2-3; D gene unclear. The CDR3 is made up of 14 amino acids. Trimming removed 5 bases from V and 4 bases from J, with 13 bases in between. CDR3 coding DNA: TGTGCCAGCAGTGACTCGGGTCGGGCAGATACGCAGTATTTT. Translation gives CASSDSGRADTQYF.

This clonotype came up many times. The chain is built from TRBV18 and TRBJ2-1; 14 bases are shared with TRBD2. The CDR3 is 14 amino acids. Germline lookup yields CDR1 KGHSH and CDR2 LQKENI. Germline trimming cut 3 bases from V and 9 bases from J; bases unmatched to any gene: 1. CDR3: CASSPGLAGVEQFF. The CDR3 DNA follows: TGTGCCAGCTCACCGGGACTAGCGGGGGTTGAGCAGTTCTTC.

The chain joins TRBV7-9 to TRBJ1-4; D is uncertain. Germline V gives CDR1 SEHNR, CDR2 FQNEAQ (reference sequence). The CDR3 is 13 residues long. The V gene lost 1 base and the J gene lost 8 bases, with 8 bases spanning the gap. CDR3 sequence (DNA): TGTGCCAGCAGCTTAGAGATTGGGGAAAAACTGTTTTTT. It codes for CASSLEIGEKLFF.

The sample holds many counts of this clonotype. With a much larger clone just one base away, this may be a read error. Since the CDR3 does not end with the conserved phenylalanine or tryptophan, this likely comes from a read error. The chain combines TRBV20-1 with TRBJ2-5; no reliable D call. V lost 7 bases and J lost 0, with 3 bases in between. Germline V gene lookup returns CDR1 DFQATT and CDR2 SNEGSKA (reference sequence). The CDR3 has 10 residues. The CDR3 DNA reads TGCAGTGGCAACCAAGAGACCCAGTACTCC. It specifies CSGNQETQYS.

This clonotype was recorded at least ten times. V and J are TRBV6-1 and TRBJ2-5, with a weak D call TRBD2 (5 bases). V lost 2 bases, J lost 2 bases, and 15 bases lay in between. CDR1 is MNHNS, CDR2 SASEGT, per germline. The CDR3 has 16 residues. CDR3 residues: CASSENMGAPQETQYF. The CDR3 coding sequence is TGTGCCAGCAGTGAAAATATGGGAGCCCCTCAAGAGACCCAGTACTTC.

This clonotype has at least ten counts. The rearrangement uses TRBV28 and TRBJ2-3; D is unclear. Germline CDR1 and CDR2: MDHEN and SYDVKM. This CDR3 spans 15 amino acids. V was shortened by 2 bases and J by 2 bases, with 11 bases between the two germline ends. CDR3 in DNA: TGTGCCAGCAGTTTAGGAACGTGGGACACAGATACGCAGTATTTT. This encodes CASSLGTWDTDTQYF. Combining the CDR3 with reference TRBV28 and TRBJ2-3 gives the whole variable domain DVKVTQSSRYLVKRTGEKVFLECVQDMDHENMFWYRQDPGLGLRLIYFSYDVKMKEKGDIPEGYSVSREKKERFSLILESASTNQTSMYLCASSLGTWDTDTQYFGPGTRLTVL.

The genes are TRBV7-2 and TRBJ1-4; TRBD1 matches 12 bases. The CDR3 spans 15 residues. Germline-derived CDR1 and CDR2 are SGHTA and FQGNSA. The V gene end was trimmed by 3 bases and the J gene end by 8 bases; junction bases not matched to a gene: 4. CDR3 bases: TGTGCCAGCAGCTTGGGACAGGGGGCAAGAGAAAAACTGTTTTTT. Protein sequence: CASSLGQGAREKLFF.

V usage is TRBV7-2 and J usage is TRBJ2-5, with 11 bases matching TRBD2. In germline, CDR1 is SGHTA, CDR2 FQGNSA. This CDR3 spans 17 amino acids. J was trimmed by 5 bases and V by 5 bases; bases with no gene match: 13. The CDR3 nucleotides are TGTGCCAGCAGCACTAGGTCTAGCGGGGGGACCGGGGAGACCCAGTACTTC. Protein: CASSTRSSGGTGETQYF.

V and J are TRBV2 and TRBJ2-2; TRBD2 matches at 11 bases. The V and J ends lost 2 bases and 0 bases, in that order; junction bases with no gene match: 5. This CDR3 spans 18 amino acids. Germline V gives CDR1 SNHLY, CDR2 FYNNEI. The CDR3 nucleotides are TGTGCCAGCAGTGAAACGGGACTAGCGGTAACGAACACCGGGGAGCTGTTTTTT. It is translated as CASSETGLAVTNTGELFF.

This clonotype has just a few counts. V gene TRBV2 combines with J gene TRBJ2-7; D gene uncertain. The CDR3 runs 11 residues. In germline, CDR1 is SNHLY, CDR2 FYNNEI. Trimming took 3 bases from V and 9 from J, leaving 9 bases between them. The CDR3 here is CASSDRPMQYF. The DNA of the CDR3 is TGTGCCAGCAGTGACAGACCCATGCAGTACTTC. Looking up the rest from reference TRBV2 and TRBJ2-7 gives the full variable domain: EPEVTQTPSHQVTQMGQEVILRCVPISNHLYFYWYRQILGQKVEFLVSFYNNEISEKSEIFDDQFSVERPDGSNFTLKIRSTKLEDSAMYFCASSDRPMQYFGPGTRLTVT.

On this clonotype: The junction departs from the called germline gene at one end, perhaps through a read error. V gene TRBV12-3 or TRBV12-4 combines with J gene TRBJ2-3, with 9 bases that match TRBD1. The CDR3 spans 14 residues. CDR3 sequence reads: CASRGTGSTDTRYF. DNA of the CDR3: TGTGCCAGCAGGGGGACAGGGAGCACAGATACGCGGTATTTT.

The V and J genes are TRBV7-9 and TRBJ2-7, with 10 bases fitting TRBD1. Germline CDR1 is SEHNR and CDR2 is FQNEAQ (reference sequence). Unmatched junction bases numbered 12, after V lost 7 bases and J lost 12 bases. CDR3 size: 13 residues. CDR3 sequence reads: CASTAADRGPLYF. In DNA, the CDR3 is TGTGCCAGCACCGCCGCCGACAGGGGGCCTCTGTACTTC. Looking up the rest from reference TRBV7-9 and TRBJ2-7 gives the full variable domain: DTGVSQNPRHKITKRGQNVTFRCDPISEHNRLYWYRQTLGQGPEFLTYFQNEAQLEKSRLLSDRFSAERPKGSFSTLEIQRTEQGDSAMYLCASTAADRGPLYFGPGTRLTVT.

V gene TRBV24-1 combines with J gene TRBJ2-7, with 8 positions matching TRBD1. Germline CDR1 KGHDR, CDR2 SFDVKD. The CDR3 consists of 16 residues. After removal of 4 bases from V and 0 bases from J, the junction contained 7 bases not matched to a gene. CDR3 bases: TGTGCCACCAGTGACTTCACCGGGACAGGCTCCTACGAGCAGTACTTC. Its protein product is CATSDFTGTGSYEQYF.

This chain joins TRBV24-1 and TRBJ2-1; D gene uncertain. This CDR3 contains 16 residues. V gave up 5 bases and J gave up 0 bases, with 13 bases separating them. Per the germline V gene, CDR1 is KGHDR and CDR2 is SFDVKD. The CDR3 DNA reads TGTGCCACCAGTGCGGCTGGGATAGGCTCCTACAATGAGCAGTTCTTC. Protein: CATSAAGIGSYNEQFF.

By share, this clonotype ranks as medium-sized. The V gene is TRBV20-1, the J gene TRBJ2-7; D possibly corresponds to TRBD1 (5 bases). CDR3 length equals 13 residues. CDR1 is DFQATT, CDR2 SNEGSKA, per germline (reference sequence). Trimming shortened V by 3 bases and J by 2 bases, and 11 bases separated the two germline ends. CDR3 DNA sequence: TGCAGTGCTAGGTCAGGGATCACCTACGAGCAGTACTTC. This translates into CSARSGITYEQYF.